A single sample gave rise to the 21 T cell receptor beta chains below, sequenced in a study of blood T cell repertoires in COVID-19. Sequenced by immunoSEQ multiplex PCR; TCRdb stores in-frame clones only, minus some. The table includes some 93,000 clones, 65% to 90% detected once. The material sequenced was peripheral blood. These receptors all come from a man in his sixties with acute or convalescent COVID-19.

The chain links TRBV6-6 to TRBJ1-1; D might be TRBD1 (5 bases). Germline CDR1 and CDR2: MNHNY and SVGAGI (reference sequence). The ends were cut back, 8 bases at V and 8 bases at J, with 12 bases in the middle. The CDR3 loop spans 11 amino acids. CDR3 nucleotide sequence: TGTGCCAGCTCTTCGGGGGGGGAAGCTTTCTTT. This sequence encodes CASSSGGEAFF.

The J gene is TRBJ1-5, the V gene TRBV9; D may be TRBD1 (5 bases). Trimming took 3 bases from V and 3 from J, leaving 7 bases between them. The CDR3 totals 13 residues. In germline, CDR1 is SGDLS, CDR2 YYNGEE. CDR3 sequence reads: CASSAGLNQPQHF. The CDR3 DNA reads TGTGCCAGCAGCGCGGGACTCAATCAGCCCCAGCATTTT.

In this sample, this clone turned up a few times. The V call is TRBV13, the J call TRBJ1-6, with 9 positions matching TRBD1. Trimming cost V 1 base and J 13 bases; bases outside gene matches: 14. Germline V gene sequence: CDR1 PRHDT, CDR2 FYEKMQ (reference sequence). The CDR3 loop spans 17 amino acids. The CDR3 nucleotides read TGTGCCAGCAGCTTAGCTCCGGGACAGGGTGTTAGTGTCCCCCTCCACTTT. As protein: CASSLAPGQGVSVPLHF.

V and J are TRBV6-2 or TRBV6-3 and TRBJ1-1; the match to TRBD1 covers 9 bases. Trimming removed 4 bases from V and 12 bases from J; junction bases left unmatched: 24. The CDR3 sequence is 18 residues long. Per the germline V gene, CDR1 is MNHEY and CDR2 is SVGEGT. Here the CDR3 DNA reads TGTGCCAGCAGTTTCCAACCGGGACAGGGCCTTCTTTACGGGGTATCTTTCTTT. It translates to CASSFQPGQGLLYGVSFF.

DNA of the CDR3: TGTGCCAGTAGTTCCGGGACAGGGATATATCAGCCCCAGCATTTT. It translates to CASSSGTGIYQPQHF. V gene TRBV19 combines with J gene TRBJ1-5, with 9 nucleotides matching TRBD1. The CDR3 runs to 15 residues. The junction had 7 bases not matched to a gene; V was cut back by 5 bases and J by 5 bases. The germline V gene encodes CDR1 LNHDA and CDR2 SQIVND (reference sequence).

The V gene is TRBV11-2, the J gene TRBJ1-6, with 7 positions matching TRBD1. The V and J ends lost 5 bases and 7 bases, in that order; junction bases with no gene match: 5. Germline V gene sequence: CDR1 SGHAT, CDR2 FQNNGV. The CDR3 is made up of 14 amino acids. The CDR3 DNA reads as TGTGCCAGCAGCGAGGACAGGCGGAATTCACCCCTCCACTTT. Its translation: CASSEDRRNSPLHF.

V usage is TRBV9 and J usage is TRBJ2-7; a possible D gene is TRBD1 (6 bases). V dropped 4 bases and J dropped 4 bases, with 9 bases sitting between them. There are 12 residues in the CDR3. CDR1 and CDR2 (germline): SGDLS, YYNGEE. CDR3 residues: CASSRTGYEQYF. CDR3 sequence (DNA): TGTGCCAGCAGCCGTACAGGGTACGAGCAGTACTTC.

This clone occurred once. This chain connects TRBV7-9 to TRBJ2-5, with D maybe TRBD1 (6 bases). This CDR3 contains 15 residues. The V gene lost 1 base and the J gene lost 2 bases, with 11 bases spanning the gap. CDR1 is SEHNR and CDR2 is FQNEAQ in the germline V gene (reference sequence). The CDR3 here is CASSLGGPLQETQYF. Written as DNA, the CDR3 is TGTGCCAGCAGCTTAGGGGGGCCGTTACAAGAGACCCAGTACTTC.

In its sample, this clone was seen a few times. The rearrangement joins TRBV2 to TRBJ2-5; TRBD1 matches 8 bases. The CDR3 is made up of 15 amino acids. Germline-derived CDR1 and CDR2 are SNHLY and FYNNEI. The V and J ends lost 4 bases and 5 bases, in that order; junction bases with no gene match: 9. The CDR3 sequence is CASSVNRGLVETQYF. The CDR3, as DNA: TGTGCCAGCAGTGTTAACAGGGGGTTAGTGGAGACCCAGTACTTC.

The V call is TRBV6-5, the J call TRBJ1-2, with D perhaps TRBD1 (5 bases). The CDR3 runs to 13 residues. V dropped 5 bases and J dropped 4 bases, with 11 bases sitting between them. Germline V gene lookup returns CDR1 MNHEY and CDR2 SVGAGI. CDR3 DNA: TGTGCCAGCAGTATGACAGACTCCTATGGCTACACCTTC. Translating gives CASSMTDSYGYTF.

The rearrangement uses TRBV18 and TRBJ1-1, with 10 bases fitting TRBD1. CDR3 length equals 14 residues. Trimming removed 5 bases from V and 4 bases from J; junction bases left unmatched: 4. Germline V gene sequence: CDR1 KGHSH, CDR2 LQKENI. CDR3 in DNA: TGTGCCAGCTCAGCGGGACAGGGGTTCACTGAAGCTTTCTTT. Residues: CASSAGQGFTEAFF.

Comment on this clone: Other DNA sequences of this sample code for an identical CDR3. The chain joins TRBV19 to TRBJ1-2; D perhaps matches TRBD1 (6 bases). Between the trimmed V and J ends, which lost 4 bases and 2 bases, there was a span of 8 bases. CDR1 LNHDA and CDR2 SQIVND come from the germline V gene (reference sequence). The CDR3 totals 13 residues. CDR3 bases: TGTGCCAGTAGTACTCAGGGGAACTATGGCTACACCTTC. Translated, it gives CASSTQGNYGYTF.

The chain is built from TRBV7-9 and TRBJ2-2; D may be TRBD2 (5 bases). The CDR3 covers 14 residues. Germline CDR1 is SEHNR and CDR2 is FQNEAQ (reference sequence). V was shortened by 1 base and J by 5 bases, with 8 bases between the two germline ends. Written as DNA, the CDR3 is TGTGCCAGCAGCTTAGTGGGAGATACCGGGGAGCTGTTTTTT. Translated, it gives CASSLVGDTGELFF. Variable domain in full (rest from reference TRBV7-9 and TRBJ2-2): DTGVSQNPRHKITKRGQNVTFRCDPISEHNRLYWYRQTLGQGPEFLTYFQNEAQLEKSRLLSDRFSAERPKGSFSTLEIQRTEQGDSAMYLCASSLVGDTGELFFGEGSRLTVL.

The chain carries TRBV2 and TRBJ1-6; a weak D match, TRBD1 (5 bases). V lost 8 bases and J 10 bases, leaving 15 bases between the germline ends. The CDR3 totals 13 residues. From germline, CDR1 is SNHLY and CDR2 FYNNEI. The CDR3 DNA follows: TGTGCCAGCGCCGCAGGGATCAGCTCACCCCTCCACTTT. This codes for CASAAGISSPLHF.

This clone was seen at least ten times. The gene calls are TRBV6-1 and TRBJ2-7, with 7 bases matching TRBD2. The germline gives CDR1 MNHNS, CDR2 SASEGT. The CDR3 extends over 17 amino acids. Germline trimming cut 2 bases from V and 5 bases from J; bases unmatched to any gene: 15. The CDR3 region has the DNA TGTGCCAGCAGTGAACCCCGGCGGGGCGGGAGCAACCACGAGCAGTACTTC. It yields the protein CASSEPRRGGSNHEQYF.

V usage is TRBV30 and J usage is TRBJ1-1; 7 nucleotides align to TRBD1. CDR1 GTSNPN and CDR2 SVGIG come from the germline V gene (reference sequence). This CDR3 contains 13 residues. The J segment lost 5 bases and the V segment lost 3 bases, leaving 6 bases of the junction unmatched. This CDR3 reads CAWRGQVSTEAFF. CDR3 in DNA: TGTGCCTGGAGAGGACAGGTTAGTACTGAAGCTTTCTTT.

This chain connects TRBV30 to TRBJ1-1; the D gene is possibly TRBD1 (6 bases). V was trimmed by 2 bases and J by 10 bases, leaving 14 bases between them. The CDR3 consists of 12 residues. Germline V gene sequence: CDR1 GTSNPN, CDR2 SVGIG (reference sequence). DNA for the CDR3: TGTGCCTGGAGTATCACCGGGACAAGAGCTTTCTTT. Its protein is CAWSITGTRAFF.

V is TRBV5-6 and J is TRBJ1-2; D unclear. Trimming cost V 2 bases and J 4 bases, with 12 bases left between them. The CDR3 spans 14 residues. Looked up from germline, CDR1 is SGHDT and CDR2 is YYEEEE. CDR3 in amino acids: CASSFQQWSYGYTF. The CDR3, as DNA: TGTGCCAGCAGCTTTCAGCAGTGGAGCTATGGCTACACCTTC.

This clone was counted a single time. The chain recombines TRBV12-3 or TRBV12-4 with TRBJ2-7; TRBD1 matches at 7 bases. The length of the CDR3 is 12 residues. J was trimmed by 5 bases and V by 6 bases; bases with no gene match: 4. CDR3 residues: CASSPTGNEQYF. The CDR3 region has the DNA TGTGCCAGCAGCCCGACAGGGAACGAGCAGTACTTC.

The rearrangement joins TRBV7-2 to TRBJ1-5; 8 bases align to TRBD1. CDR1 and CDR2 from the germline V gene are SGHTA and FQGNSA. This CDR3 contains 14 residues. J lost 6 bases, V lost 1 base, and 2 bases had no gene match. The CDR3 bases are TGTGCCAGCAGCTTAGGACAGGGGAGTCAGCCCCAGCATTTT. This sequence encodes CASSLGQGSQPQHF.

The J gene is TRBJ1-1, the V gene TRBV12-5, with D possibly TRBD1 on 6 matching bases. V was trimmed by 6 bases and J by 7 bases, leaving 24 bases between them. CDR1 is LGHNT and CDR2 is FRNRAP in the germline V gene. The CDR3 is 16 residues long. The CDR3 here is CASGSRQVGWGGEAFF. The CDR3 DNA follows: TGTGCTAGTGGCAGCCGACAGGTCGGGTGGGGGGGTGAAGCTTTCTTT.